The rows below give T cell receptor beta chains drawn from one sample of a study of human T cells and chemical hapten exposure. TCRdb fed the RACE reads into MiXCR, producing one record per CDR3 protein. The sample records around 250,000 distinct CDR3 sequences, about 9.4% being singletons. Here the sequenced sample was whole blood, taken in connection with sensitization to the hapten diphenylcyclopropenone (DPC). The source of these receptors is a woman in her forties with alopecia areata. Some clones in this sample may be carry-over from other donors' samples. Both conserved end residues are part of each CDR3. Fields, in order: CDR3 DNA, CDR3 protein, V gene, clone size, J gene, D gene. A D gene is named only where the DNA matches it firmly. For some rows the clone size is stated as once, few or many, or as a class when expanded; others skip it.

CDR3nt: TGCGCCAGCAGCTCTGGGGACCATGAGACCGGGGAGCTGTTTTTT
CDR3aa: CASSSGDHETGELFF
v_gene: TRBV5-1
abundance: many
j_gene: TRBJ2-2
d_gene: NA

CDR3nt: TGCGCCAGCAGCAAGCGGGATGGGGCAGAGACCCAGTACTTC
CDR3aa: CASSKRDGAETQYF
v_gene: TRBV5-1
abundance: NA
j_gene: TRBJ2-5
d_gene: TRBD2

CDR3nt: TGCAGCGCTCGGACCCGACAGGGGGCTAGGTACGAGCAGTACTTC
CDR3aa: CSARTRQGARYEQYF
v_gene: TRBV29-1
abundance: many
j_gene: TRBJ2-7
d_gene: TRBD1

CDR3nt: TGTGCCAGCAGCTTAGCGGGGACAGTTAATGAGCAGTTCTTC
CDR3aa: CASSLAGTVNEQFF
v_gene: TRBV7-9
abundance: few
j_gene: TRBJ2-1
d_gene: TRBD1

CDR3nt: TGTGCCAGCAGCACCCTCGCCGGGGGGTCGCTGTTTTTT
CDR3aa: CASSTLAGGSLFF
v_gene: TRBV28
abundance: many
j_gene: TRBJ1-4
d_gene: NA

CDR3nt: TGTGCCAGCGGAAGTTCCTACGAGCAGTACTTC
CDR3aa: CASGSSYEQYF
v_gene: TRBV7-2
abundance: many
j_gene: TRBJ2-7
d_gene: NA

CDR3nt: TGTGCCAGCACCGGGGGCTCTGGGGCCAACGTCCTGACTTTC
CDR3aa: CASTGGSGANVLTF
v_gene: TRBV28
abundance: NA
j_gene: TRBJ2-6
d_gene: NA

CDR3nt: TGTGCCAGCTCGCGGTCCGGGGTCTCTGGAAACACCATATATTTT
CDR3aa: CASSRSGVSGNTIYF
v_gene: TRBV18
abundance: few
j_gene: TRBJ1-3
d_gene: NA

CDR3nt: TGCGCCAGCAGGCCCGGGACAGGGGACTATCAGCCCCAGCATTTT
CDR3aa: CASRPGTGDYQPQHF
v_gene: TRBV5-1
abundance: NA
j_gene: TRBJ1-5
d_gene: TRBD1

CDR3nt: TGTGCCAGCAGCTTTGTAACGAGCACAGATACGCAGTATTTT
CDR3aa: CASSFVTSTDTQYF
v_gene: TRBV7-2
abundance: few
j_gene: TRBJ2-3
d_gene: NA

CDR3nt: TGTGCCAGCAGCCATACAGCGGGGGCGAACTACAATGAGCAGTTCTTC
CDR3aa: CASSHTAGANYNEQFF
v_gene: TRBV3-1
abundance: many
j_gene: TRBJ2-1
d_gene: TRBD2

CDR3nt: TGTGCCAGCAGTGGGGTGGGGGCCATGAACACTGAAGCTTTCTTT
CDR3aa: CASSGVGAMNTEAFF
v_gene: TRBV25-1
abundance: NA
j_gene: TRBJ1-1
d_gene: NA

CDR3nt: TGTGCCAGCAGCCCTCGGCCGCGGGACAGGCAAGAGACCCAGTACTTC
CDR3aa: CASSPRPRDRQETQYF
v_gene: TRBV7-8
abundance: NA
j_gene: TRBJ2-5
d_gene: TRBD1

CDR3nt: TGTGCCAGCAGGCTCCTCGACAATAGCAATCAGCCCCAGCATTTT
CDR3aa: CASRLLDNSNQPQHF
v_gene: TRBV6-6
abundance: once
j_gene: TRBJ1-5
d_gene: NA

CDR3nt: TGCGCCGGAGCTAGGGACAACCGGAACTACGAGCAGTACTTC
CDR3aa: CAGARDNRNYEQYF
v_gene: TRBV5-1
abundance: NA
j_gene: TRBJ2-7
d_gene: NA

CDR3nt: TGTGTCAGCAGTGTGAGGGTTTACGAGCAGTACTTC
CDR3aa: CVSSVRVYEQYF
v_gene: TRBV2
abundance: few
j_gene: TRBJ2-7
d_gene: NA

CDR3nt: TGTGCCAGCTCACAGGGCGGGCCATCCTACAATGAGCAGTTCTTC
CDR3aa: CASSQGGPSYNEQFF
v_gene: TRBV18
abundance: few
j_gene: TRBJ2-1
d_gene: NA

CDR3nt: TGTGCCAGCAGTTTAAGCGGGCTAGCGTACCAAAGCTCCTACGAGCAGTACTTC
CDR3aa: CASSLSGLAYQSSYEQYF
v_gene: TRBV27
abundance: many
j_gene: TRBJ2-7
d_gene: NA

CDR3nt: TGTGCCAGCAGTGCCCGCCCCGAGCCCCAGCATTTT
CDR3aa: CASSARPEPQHF
v_gene: TRBV6-6
abundance: many
j_gene: TRBJ1-5
d_gene: NA

CDR3nt: TGTGCCAGCAGCCAAGGTCCCGGGGAGCTGTTTTTT
CDR3aa: CASSQGPGELFF
v_gene: TRBV3-1
abundance: NA
j_gene: TRBJ2-2
d_gene: NA

CDR3nt: TGTGCCACCAGTGATCCCTGGGCAGGGGGACCAGATACGCAGTATTTT
CDR3aa: CATSDPWAGGPDTQYF
v_gene: TRBV24-1
abundance: few
j_gene: TRBJ2-3
d_gene: TRBD1

CDR3nt: TGTGCCAGCAGGTCGACTAGTACTCATGAGCAGTTCTTC
CDR3aa: CASRSTSTHEQFF
v_gene: TRBV3-1
abundance: few
j_gene: TRBJ2-1
d_gene: NA

CDR3nt: TGTGCCATCAGTGGCAGGGGAGTTTCTAGAAACACCATATATTTT
CDR3aa: CAISGRGVSRNTIYF
v_gene: TRBV10-3
abundance: NA
j_gene: TRBJ1-3
d_gene: NA

CDR3nt: TGTGCCAGCAGTTCGTCCAAGCAGCCCCAGCATTTT
CDR3aa: CASSSSKQPQHF
v_gene: TRBV28
abundance: NA
j_gene: TRBJ1-5
d_gene: NA

CDR3nt: TGTGCCAGCAGCCTCCAGGTGAACACTGAAGCTTTCTTT
CDR3aa: CASSLQVNTEAFF
v_gene: TRBV12-3/TRBV12-4
abundance: many
j_gene: TRBJ1-1
d_gene: NA

CDR3nt: TGTGCCACCAGCAGAGTGACCCAAAGCGGGAGCTCCTACAATGAGCAGTTCTTC
CDR3aa: CATSRVTQSGSSYNEQFF
v_gene: TRBV15
abundance: few
j_gene: TRBJ2-1
d_gene: TRBD2

CDR3nt: TGTGCCAGCAGCTTAGCGGCACTTTGGGACGAGCAGTACTTC
CDR3aa: CASSLAALWDEQYF
v_gene: TRBV11-2
abundance: few
j_gene: TRBJ2-7
d_gene: NA

CDR3nt: TGTGCCAGCAGCTTAGCCGGCGGGAGTTTCGCAGATACGCAGTATTTT
CDR3aa: CASSLAGGSFADTQYF
v_gene: TRBV11-2
abundance: NA
j_gene: TRBJ2-3
d_gene: TRBD2

CDR3nt: TGTGCCAGCAGTGAAGGAGCAGGGGCCAACACAGATACGCAGTATTTT
CDR3aa: CASSEGAGANTDTQYF
v_gene: TRBV6-1
abundance: NA
j_gene: TRBJ2-3
d_gene: NA

CDR3nt: TGTGCCAGCAGTTCCCAAGTCTTTCATACGGGTCAGCCCCAGCATTTT
CDR3aa: CASSSQVFHTGQPQHF
v_gene: TRBV6-6
abundance: NA
j_gene: TRBJ1-5
d_gene: NA

CDR3nt: TGTGCCAGCAGCTTAAGCGGGAGCCCCCGTGAGCAGTACTTC
CDR3aa: CASSLSGSPREQYF
v_gene: TRBV7-2
abundance: NA
j_gene: TRBJ2-7
d_gene: TRBD2

CDR3nt: TGTGCCACCAGTGTTGGGGGAAACTATGGCTACACCTTC
CDR3aa: CATSVGGNYGYTF
v_gene: TRBV24-1
abundance: NA
j_gene: TRBJ1-2
d_gene: NA

CDR3nt: TGTGCCACCAGTCCCTGGGGGACCAACACCGGGGAGCTGTTTTTT
CDR3aa: CATSPWGTNTGELFF
v_gene: TRBV24-1
abundance: many
j_gene: TRBJ2-2
d_gene: NA

CDR3nt: TGTGCCAGCAGCGTAGGAGTACAGCCTCAAGAGACCCAGTACTTC
CDR3aa: CASSVGVQPQETQYF
v_gene: TRBV9
abundance: few
j_gene: TRBJ2-5
d_gene: NA

CDR3nt: TGTGCCAGCAGTCCTACCACCACCAGGAATCAGCCCCAGCATTTT
CDR3aa: CASSPTTTRNQPQHF
v_gene: TRBV6-5
abundance: NA
j_gene: TRBJ1-5
d_gene: NA

CDR3nt: TGCGCCAGCAGCACCGGACTAGCGGGGCCCACCTACGAGCAGTACTTC
CDR3aa: CASSTGLAGPTYEQYF
v_gene: TRBV5-1
abundance: few
j_gene: TRBJ2-7
d_gene: TRBD2

CDR3nt: TGTGCCAGCAGTGAATTCGCAGGGCAACCCACCGGGGAGCTGTTTTTT
CDR3aa: CASSEFAGQPTGELFF
v_gene: TRBV25-1
abundance: NA
j_gene: TRBJ2-2
d_gene: NA

CDR3nt: TGTGCCAGCACTGACAGGGTGGCCTTGGAAGGCTACACCTTC
CDR3aa: CASTDRVALEGYTF
v_gene: TRBV2
abundance: NA
j_gene: TRBJ1-2
d_gene: TRBD1

CDR3nt: TGTGCCACCAGTGTAGGTGGGAGCTCCTACAATGAGCAGTTCTTC
CDR3aa: CATSVGGSSYNEQFF
v_gene: TRBV24-1
abundance: NA
j_gene: TRBJ2-1
d_gene: NA

CDR3nt: TGTGCCAGCAGTTACGATCTGCTAGCGTCCGGCGAGCAGTACTTC
CDR3aa: CASSYDLLASGEQYF
v_gene: TRBV6-6
abundance: NA
j_gene: TRBJ2-7
d_gene: NA